This entry features one T cell receptor (beta chain) sequence. The sample originates from a study of radiation and T cells in renal cell carcinoma. Treatment meaning: 15 Gy SBRT to primary tumor, nephrectomy 4 weeks later. The CDR3 totals 17 residues. V was clipped by 4 bases and J by 5 bases, with 21 bases between them. Germline-derived CDR1 and CDR2 are LGHNA and YSLEER. The assay was immunoSEQ multiplex PCR, and TCRdb's table has in-frame clones only and misses some. The repertoire includes 10,000 to 15,000 clones, roughly a third of them detected once, and approximately 15% sits in the top ten. The material was tumor tissue, obtained from a patient whose treatment included radiotherapy and nephrectomy. The TCR was taken from a man aged 55 to 70 with renal cell carcinoma. The chain employs TRBV4-3 and TRBJ2-1, with D perhaps matching TRBD2 (7 bases). Here the CDR3 reads CASSPRRSGGVNNEQFF. CDR3 nucleotide sequence: TGCGCCAGCAGCCCCAGGCGGTCGGGGGGCGTAAACAATGAGCAGTTCTTC.